The 25 T cell receptor beta chains reported below all come from one sample, sequenced in a study of somatic mutations in cytotoxic T cells in rheumatoid arthritis. Assay: immunoSEQ multiplex PCR; the TCRdb copy retains only in-frame clones and omits some. This sample has about 14,000 clones; roughly 80% occur once, and the top ten carry approximately 16%. The material sequenced was CD8+ T cells sorted from blood. Receptor source: an adult with rheumatoid arthritis.

This chain uses TRBV5-1 with TRBJ1-4; D is unresolved. Germline V gene data show CDR1 as SGHRS and CDR2 as YFSETQ. V was shortened by 0 bases and J by 8 bases, with 14 bases between the two germline ends. This CDR3 region has 15 residues. The CDR3, as DNA: TGCGCCAGCAGCTTGGGGACCTCCCTCGGGGAAAAACTGTTTTTT. It encodes CASSLGTSLGEKLFF. The whole variable domain, filled in from reference TRBV5-1 and TRBJ1-4, reads KAGVTQTPRYLIKTRGQQVTLSCSPISGHRSVSWYQQTPGQGLQFLFEYFSETQRNKGNFPGRFSGRQFSNSRSEMNVSTLELGDSALYLCASSLGTSLGEKLFFGSGTQLSVL.

V gene TRBV7-9 combines with J gene TRBJ2-1, with 9 bases lining up with TRBD2. The V and J ends lost 2 bases and 6 bases, in that order; junction bases with no gene match: 5. The CDR3 is made up of 15 amino acids. CDR1 and CDR2 (germline): SEHNR, FQNEAQ (reference sequence). CDR3 DNA sequence: TGTGCCAGCAGCTTATCCAGCGGGGGGACCAATGAGCAGTTCTTC. Its translation: CASSLSSGGTNEQFF.

This sequence joins TRBV19 and TRBJ1-5; D might be TRBD1 (5 bases). Trimming took off 5 bases at V and 0 bases at J, with 11 bases between the two ends. This CDR3 has 15 residues. Germline values: CDR1 LNHDA, CDR2 SQIVND (reference sequence). CDR3 in amino acids: CASSADITSNQPQHF. The CDR3 DNA sequence: TGTGCCAGTAGTGCGGACATTACTAGCAATCAGCCCCAGCATTTT.

In this sample, this clone is large. The rearrangement joins TRBV4-1 to TRBJ1-2; D is unclear. Deletions cut 0 bases from V and 0 bases from J, with 20 bases between. Germline CDR1 is MGHRA and CDR2 is YSYEKL. The CDR3 length is 19 residues. CDR3 nucleotides: TGCGCCAGCAGCCAAGATTTTTTTACGGCGGCGTCACCTAACTATGGCTACACCTTC. Translating it yields CASSQDFFTAASPNYGYTF.

This clone is a singleton in its sample. This chain links TRBV2 with TRBJ2-5, with TRBD1 as a possible D gene (6 bases). Trimming took 10 bases from V and 3 from J, leaving 12 bases between them. The CDR3 is made up of 12 amino acids. In germline, CDR1 is SNHLY, CDR2 FYNNEI. CDR3 bases: TGTGCCACCAAGACAGGAGAAGAGACCCAGTACTTC. This translates into CATKTGEETQYF.

The chain links TRBV5-6 to TRBJ1-2, with no clear D. V was clipped by 0 bases and J by 3 bases, with 9 bases between them. The CDR3 contains 14 residues. Germline CDR1 SGHDT, CDR2 YYEEEE. The CDR3 region is CASSLGKPHYGYTF. Written as DNA, the CDR3 is TGTGCCAGCAGCTTGGGAAAACCGCACTATGGCTACACCTTC.

The chain is built from TRBV6-6 and TRBJ2-1; TRBD2 matches 7 bases. The V gene's germline CDR1 is MNHNY and CDR2 SVGAGI (reference sequence). V lost 6 bases and J lost 1; bases outside the gene matches: 6. The CDR3 runs to 15 residues. CDR3 DNA sequence: TGTGCCAGCAGACCTCGGGGGGTATCCTACAATGAGCAGTTCTTC. Residues: CASRPRGVSYNEQFF.

Concerning this clone itself: The junction departs from the called germline gene at one end, perhaps through a read error. The chain carries TRBV9 and TRBJ1-2, with D possibly being TRBD1 (5 bases). The CDR3 contains 13 residues. The germline CDR1 and CDR2 sequences are SGDLS and YYNGEE. The CDR3 DNA follows: TGTGCCAGCAGCCCCGGGACGGCCGTAGGGAATCACTTC. It yields the protein CASSPGTAVGNHF. Full variable domain (rest looked up from reference TRBV9 and TRBJ1-2): DSGVTQTPKHLITATGQRVTLRCSPRSGDLSVYWYQQSLDQGLQFLIQYYNGEERAKGNILERFSAQQFPDLHSELNLSSLELGDSALYFCASSPGTAVGNHFGSGTRLTVV.

The chain combines TRBV2 with TRBJ2-5; 7 bases map to TRBD1. CDR3 length: 14 residues. V trimming: 3 bases; J trimming: 2 bases; junction bases outside the gene matches: 3. Germline values: CDR1 SNHLY, CDR2 FYNNEI. In DNA form, the CDR3 reads TGTGCCAGCAGTGACGGGACAGAACAAGAGACCCAGTACTTC. Protein product: CASSDGTEQETQYF. Variable domain in full (rest from reference TRBV2 and TRBJ2-5): EPEVTQTPSHQVTQMGQEVILRCVPISNHLYFYWYRQILGQKVEFLVSFYNNEISEKSEIFDDQFSVERPDGSNFTLKIRSTKLEDSAMYFCASSDGTEQETQYFGPGTRLLVL.

This chain joins TRBV29-1 and TRBJ1-3; D unresolved. There are 12 residues in the CDR3. The V gene's germline CDR1 is SQVTM and CDR2 ANQGSEA. V dropped 5 bases and J dropped 3 bases, with 8 bases sitting between them. CDR3 sequence reads: CSVKGYGNTIYF. CDR3 coding DNA: TGCAGCGTTAAAGGGTATGGAAACACCATATATTTT.

This chain links TRBV27 with TRBJ1-1, with D hard to call. V dropped 5 bases and J dropped 4 bases, with 11 bases sitting between them. Germline-derived CDR1 and CDR2 are MNHEY and SMNVEV (reference sequence). The CDR3 is made up of 13 amino acids. Written as DNA, the CDR3 is TGTGCCAGCAGTCCGTGGGGTAGCACTGAAGCTTTCTTT. Encoded protein: CASSPWGSTEAFF.

The V call is TRBV7-8, the J call TRBJ1-4, with TRBD1 identical over 7 bases. CDR3 length: 17 residues. J lost 4 bases, V lost 5 bases, and 13 bases had no gene match. Germline CDR1 reads SGHVS; CDR2 reads FQNEAQ. For the CDR3, the DNA is TGTGCCAGCAGCCCTCCTTCGATACAGGGGAGTAATGAAAAACTGTTTTTT. This codes for CASSPPSIQGSNEKLFF.

The V gene is TRBV7-9, the J gene TRBJ1-4; tentatively, D is TRBD1 (5 bases). Trimming stripped 5 bases from V and 4 bases from J, with 23 bases between. Germline CDR1 reads SEHNR; CDR2 reads FQNEAQ (reference sequence). CDR3 size: 18 residues. Here the CDR3 reads CASSPTGGVFEVNEKLFF. The CDR3 DNA sequence: TGTGCCAGCAGCCCCACGGGGGGAGTTTTCGAAGTTAATGAAAAACTGTTTTTT.

The CDR3 protein is CASSIGSRAEETQYF. Here the CDR3 DNA reads TGTGCCAGTAGTATAGGTTCCAGGGCGGAGGAGACCCAGTACTTC. The chain joins TRBV19 to TRBJ2-5; possibly TRBD1 for D (5 bases). The CDR3 consists of 15 residues. CDR1 LNHDA and CDR2 SQIVND come from the germline V gene (reference sequence). V shed 1 base and J shed 5 bases, with 14 bases lying between them.

CDR3 nucleotide sequence: TGCGCCAGCAGAGAGGCGGGGAATACGCAGTATTTT. It yields the protein CASREAGNTQYF. V and J are TRBV10-2 and TRBJ2-3; tentative D call: TRBD2 (6 bases). Germline V gene sequence: CDR1 WSHSY, CDR2 SAAADI. The CDR3 has 12 residues. The V and J ends lost 6 bases and 7 bases respectively, with 11 bases between them.

The CDR3 sequence is CASSEAHWYQETQYF. CDR3 nucleotide sequence: TGTGCCAGCAGTGAGGCCCACTGGTACCAAGAGACCCAGTACTTC. The gene calls are TRBV2 and TRBJ2-5; no firm D call. V lost 3 bases and J lost 0, with 11 bases in between. The CDR3 runs to 15 residues. Per the germline V gene, CDR1 is SNHLY and CDR2 is FYNNEI.

This clone occurred once. The genes are TRBV6-5 and TRBJ1-5; no firm D call. V gave up 6 bases and J gave up 0 bases, with 12 bases separating them. Germline assignment: CDR1 MNHEY and CDR2 SVGAGI. This CDR3 is built from 15 residues. The CDR3: CASSPLGYSNQPQHF. CDR3 sequence (DNA): TGTGCCAGCAGCCCCCTCGGATATAGCAATCAGCCCCAGCATTTT.

This chain connects TRBV11-2 to TRBJ1-4; TRBD1 is a possible D gene (5 bases). CDR1 and CDR2 from the germline V gene are SGHAT and FQNNGV. The length of the CDR3 is 17 residues. V shed 5 bases and J shed 0 bases, with 16 bases lying between them. Here the CDR3 reads CASSPGADFATNEKLFF. The CDR3 DNA reads as TGTGCCAGCAGCCCCGGGGCAGACTTTGCAACTAATGAAAAACTGTTTTTT.

The chain carries TRBV6-1 and TRBJ1-1; possibly TRBD1 for D (5 bases). CDR1 is MNHNS, CDR2 SASEGT, per germline. The CDR3 covers 12 residues. V was shortened by 11 bases and J by 1 base, with 11 bases between the two germline ends. Written as DNA, the CDR3 is TGTGCCGCAGGGTTTTGGAACACTGAAGCTTTCTTT. Its protein product is CAAGFWNTEAFF.

This clone occurred once. The chain combines TRBV15 with TRBJ2-3; D tentatively reads TRBD1 or TRBD2 (5 bases each). This CDR3 comprises 18 residues. V was trimmed by 3 bases and J by 0 bases, leaving 19 bases between them. Looked up from germline, CDR1 is LNHNV and CDR2 is YYDKDF (reference sequence). The CDR3 DNA reads TGTGCCACCAGCAGTGAATTGAGGGACGGGTCTAGCACAGATACGCAGTATTTT. Amino acid sequence: CATSSELRDGSSTDTQYF.

This rearrangement joins TRBV11-2 to TRBJ2-1; D is possibly TRBD1 (5 bases). Trimming took 1 base from V and 4 from J, leaving 8 bases between them. Germline assignment: CDR1 SGHAT and CDR2 FQNNGV. CDR3 length: 14 amino acids. CDR3 coding DNA: TGTGCCAGCAGCTTAGTAGGGGTGTACAATGAGCAGTTCTTC. Translating it yields CASSLVGVYNEQFF.

The V call is TRBV4-1, the J call TRBJ2-5, with D tentatively TRBD2 (7 bases). The V gene's germline CDR1 is MGHRA and CDR2 YSYEKL. This CDR3 is built from 16 residues. The V end lost 2 bases, the J end lost 1 base, and 14 bases lay between the germline ends. CDR3 coding DNA: TGCGCCAGCAGCCAAAGGAGGGGGGGGGCCCAAGAGACCCAGTACTTC. Translation gives CASSQRRGGAQETQYF.

This clone showed up just once. The chain is built from TRBV7-9 and TRBJ1-1, with D tentatively TRBD1 (5 bases). CDR1 is SEHNR, CDR2 FQNEAQ, per germline (reference sequence). The CDR3 sequence is 12 residues long. Trimming cost V 5 bases and J 8 bases, with 12 bases left between them. CDR3 nucleotides: TGTGCCAGCAGCCTAGGACATCCCGAAGCTTTCTTT. This encodes CASSLGHPEAFF.

The CDR3 region has the DNA TGCAGCGTTGGTAGGGGGCAATTGGACACCATATATTTT. Residues: CSVGRGQLDTIYF. J is TRBJ1-3 and V is TRBV29-1, with 7 bases fitting TRBD1. Germline values: CDR1 SQVTM, CDR2 ANQGSEA. Trimming took 4 bases from V and 8 from J; bases not matched to a gene: 8. The CDR3 is 13 residues long.

This clone is termed medium-sized (0.01 to 0.1%). This chain uses TRBV19 with TRBJ2-3; D gene uncertain. Germline-derived CDR1 and CDR2 are LNHDA and SQIVND (reference sequence). The CDR3 extends over 15 amino acids. Trimming cost V 5 bases and J 6 bases, with 18 bases left between them. The chain's CDR3 is CASSASGDVVDTQYF. The CDR3 coding sequence is TGTGCCAGTAGTGCGAGTGGAGATGTGGTGGATACGCAGTATTTT.